A single sample gave rise to the 32 T cell receptor beta chains below, sequenced in a study of blood T cell repertoires in COVID-19. The repertoire was sequenced with immunoSEQ multiplex PCR; TCRdb's copy has only in-frame clones and lacks some. This table has tens of thousands of clones, more than 75% appearing once. Source material: peripheral blood. These receptors came from a human donor in a cohort sampled during active COVID-19.

The gene calls are TRBV11-2 and TRBJ1-1, with 9 bases fitting TRBD1. V trimming: 4 bases; J trimming: 6 bases; junction bases outside the gene matches: 3. Germline V gene lookup returns CDR1 SGHAT and CDR2 FQNNGV. This CDR3 is built from 13 residues. For the CDR3, the DNA is TGTGCCAGCAGCTCGGGACAGGGTCCTGAAGCTTTCTTT. It specifies CASSSGQGPEAFF.

The chain uses TRBV7-8 and TRBJ2-7, with D perhaps TRBD2 (6 bases). The CDR3 sequence is 16 residues long. Germline values: CDR1 SGHVS, CDR2 FQNEAQ. Trimming took 3 bases from V and 0 from J, leaving 15 bases between them. CDR3 DNA: TGTGCCAGCAGCTTTATAGTTGGGGGGAGCTCCTACGAGCAGTACTTC. Translated, it gives CASSFIVGGSSYEQYF. Full variable domain (remainder filled in from reference TRBV7-8 and TRBJ2-7): GAGVSQSPRYKVAKRGQDVALRCDPISGHVSLFWYQQALGQGPEFLTYFQNEAQLDKSGLPSDRFFAERPEGSVSTLKIQRTQQEDSAVYLCASSFIVGGSSYEQYFGPGTRLTVT.

The chain combines TRBV19 with TRBJ1-1; 10 nucleotides line up with TRBD1. Trimming removed 4 bases from V and 1 base from J; junction bases left unmatched: 9. Per germline, CDR1 LNHDA and CDR2 SQIVND (reference sequence). The CDR3 is made up of 17 amino acids. Written as DNA, the CDR3 is TGTGCCAGTAGTACCCCCAGACAGGGGGCTGCGAACACTGAAGCTTTCTTT. This gives the protein CASSTPRQGAANTEAFF.

This CDR3 is CASSVSGGPSYEQYF. CDR3 in DNA: TGTGCCAGCAGCGTGAGCGGGGGTCCTTCCTACGAGCAGTACTTC. V is TRBV9 and J is TRBJ2-7; 8 bases fit TRBD2. V lost 2 bases, J lost 1 base, and 5 bases stayed unmatched. CDR3 length: 15 amino acids. Germline assignment: CDR1 SGDLS and CDR2 YYNGEE. Combining the CDR3 with reference TRBV9 and TRBJ2-7 gives the whole variable domain DSGVTQTPKHLITATGQRVTLRCSPRSGDLSVYWYQQSLDQGLQFLIQYYNGEERAKGNILERFSAQQFPDLHSELNLSSLELGDSALYFCASSVSGGPSYEQYFGPGTRLTVT.

The rearrangement links TRBV3-1 (or the pseudogene TRBV3-2) to TRBJ1-1; a possible D gene is TRBD1 (5 bases). Germline CDR1 reads LGHDT; CDR2 reads YNNKEL (reference sequence). The CDR3 is 13 amino acids. Trimming shortened V by 4 bases and J by 5 bases, and 11 bases separated the two germline ends. The CDR3 region is CASSRQQSTEAFF. The CDR3 DNA follows: TGTGCCAGCAGCCGACAGCAGAGTACTGAAGCTTTCTTT.

The chain is built from TRBV11-2 and TRBJ2-7; D uncertain. The V end was cut by 5 bases, the J end by 2 bases, with 10 bases between. The CDR3 extends over 13 amino acids. Germline V CDR1 and CDR2: SGHAT, FQNNGV. The chain's CDR3 is CASSRHSTYEQYF. The CDR3 DNA reads as TGTGCCAGCAGCCGACACTCTACCTACGAGCAGTACTTC.

The genes are TRBV27 and TRBJ2-1; D is uncertain. CDR1 and CDR2 (germline): MNHEY, SMNVEV (reference sequence). V lost 4 bases to trimming and J lost 9 bases, with 16 bases between them. This CDR3 is built from 14 residues. CDR3 bases: TGTGCCAGCAGTTCACTAACATATTTCGGTGAGCAGTTCTTC. Encoded protein: CASSSLTYFGEQFF.

The rearrangement links TRBV28 to TRBJ1-1; no reliable D call. V lost 3 bases to trimming and J lost 5 bases, with 19 bases between them. Germline V gene lookup returns CDR1 MDHEN and CDR2 SYDVKM. This CDR3 contains 16 residues. The CDR3 DNA is TGTGCCAGCAGTTTCCAGGTCCGCGGGGTGGGGACTGAAGCTTTCTTT. It translates to CASSFQVRGVGTEAFF. The whole variable domain, filled in from reference TRBV28 and TRBJ1-1, reads DVKVTQSSRYLVKRTGEKVFLECVQDMDHENMFWYRQDPGLGLRLIYFSYDVKMKEKGDIPEGYSVSREKKERFSLILESASTNQTSMYLCASSFQVRGVGTEAFFGQGTRLTVV.

The chain is built from TRBV6-1 and TRBJ2-1; 9 nucleotides agree with TRBD2. The CDR3 has 16 amino acids. V gave up 2 bases and J gave up 9 bases; unmatched junction bases: 11. Germline loops: CDR1 MNHNS, CDR2 SASEGT. Here the CDR3 reads CASSESGRIDWSEQFF. The DNA for the CDR3 is TGTGCCAGCAGTGAAAGCGGGAGGATAGATTGGAGTGAGCAGTTCTTC.

This sequence joins TRBV6-1 and TRBJ2-7; D gene uncertain. Germline CDR1 reads MNHNS; CDR2 reads SASEGT. The CDR3 loop spans 11 amino acids. V lost 2 bases and J lost 7, with 6 bases in between. The CDR3 region has the DNA TGTGCCAGCAGTGAAATCCGGGAGCAGTACTTC. Translating it yields CASSEIREQYF.

This chain joins TRBV7-8 and TRBJ2-2, with TRBD2 identical over 10 bases. Germline CDR1 reads SGHVS; CDR2 reads FQNEAQ. After removal of 1 base from V and 7 bases from J, the junction contained 12 bases not matched to a gene. The CDR3 is 18 residues long. The CDR3 DNA is TGTGCCAGCAGCTTAGTCATTCTCCTAGCGGGAGAGGACGGGGAGCTGTTTTTT. Encoded protein: CASSLVILLAGEDGELFF.

The chain combines TRBV4-2 with TRBJ2-2, with 8 positions matching TRBD2. The CDR3 is 22 amino acids. Per germline, CDR1 LGHNA and CDR2 YNFKEQ. Germline trimming cut 2 bases from V and 0 bases from J; bases unmatched to any gene: 20. The CDR3 bases are TGTGCCAGCAGCCAACAATATAGCGGGACACTACTCTTACCCTCGAACACCGGGGAGCTGTTTTTT. This codes for CASSQQYSGTLLLPSNTGELFF.

This clone appeared once. The chain uses TRBV20-1 and TRBJ2-2; D may be TRBD1 or TRBD2 (5 bases each). The ends were cut back, 3 bases at V and 1 base at J, with 9 bases in the middle. This CDR3 is 14 amino acids long. Germline V gene sequence: CDR1 DFQATT, CDR2 SNEGSKA (reference sequence). The CDR3 protein is CSASEGRNTGELFF. The CDR3 DNA sequence: TGCAGTGCTAGTGAGGGGCGGAACACCGGGGAGCTGTTTTTT.

The chain has TRBV7-6 and TRBJ2-3, with D perhaps TRBD1 (6 bases). V was clipped by 1 base and J by 0 bases, with 11 bases between them. This CDR3 spans 16 amino acids. Germline CDR1 reads SGHVS; CDR2 reads FNYEAQ. The CDR3 reads CASSLVGQFSTDTQYF. The CDR3 DNA sequence: TGTGCCAGCAGCTTAGTCGGACAGTTTAGCACAGATACGCAGTATTTT.

The chain has TRBV29-1 and TRBJ2-3; D might be TRBD1 (7 bases). CDR3 length: 13 amino acids. V lost 4 bases, J lost 4 bases, and 12 bases lay in between. CDR1 SQVTM and CDR2 ANQGSEA come from the germline V gene. CDR3 amino acids: CSVGGTEADTQYF. The CDR3 coding sequence is TGCAGCGTTGGCGGGACAGAGGCAGATACGCAGTATTTT.

V usage is TRBV2 and J usage is TRBJ2-7; TRBD2 aligns across 9 bases. Trimming took 1 base from V and 3 from J; bases not matched to a gene: 4. CDR3 length equals 15 residues. The germline V gene encodes CDR1 SNHLY and CDR2 FYNNEI. CDR3 coding DNA: TGTGCCAGCAGTGAAGGGACTAGCGAGAACTACGAGCAGTACTTC. It is translated as CASSEGTSENYEQYF.

The gene calls are TRBV24-1 and TRBJ2-3; a weak D match, TRBD1 (6 bases). CDR3 length: 15 amino acids. V lost 3 bases, J lost 2 bases, and 11 bases lay in between. CDR1 is KGHDR, CDR2 SFDVKD, per germline. The CDR3, as DNA: TGTGCCACCAGTGATCAGGACAGTTACACAGATACGCAGTATTTT. Translation gives CATSDQDSYTDTQYF.

V gene TRBV18 combines with J gene TRBJ2-2, with 13 bases that match TRBD2. Germline-derived CDR1 and CDR2 are KGHSH and LQKENI. The CDR3 is made up of 16 amino acids. Germline trimming cut 2 bases from V and 6 bases from J; bases unmatched to any gene: 3. The CDR3: CASSPGLAGVAGELFF. The CDR3 region has the DNA TGTGCCAGCTCACCAGGACTAGCGGGAGTGGCCGGGGAGCTGTTTTTT.

The chain combines TRBV4-2 with TRBJ2-4, with 8 bases that match TRBD2. This CDR3 has 20 residues. Germline CDR1 reads LGHNA; CDR2 reads YNFKEQ. J lost 1 base, V lost 3 bases, and 17 bases had no gene match. This CDR3 is CASSHPRAGAIKLAKNIQYF. In DNA, the CDR3 is TGTGCCAGCAGCCACCCACGAGCGGGGGCAATAAAGTTGGCCAAAAACATTCAGTACTTC.

The chain combines TRBV21-1 with TRBJ1-4; the D call of TRBD1 is as the table states it, not checked on the DNA. TRBV21-1 is flagged as a pseudogene. The CDR3 spans 15 residues. In nucleotides, the CDR3 is TGTGCCAGCAGCAAAAAGGGTCAGGGGAATGAAAAACTGTTTTTT. Its protein product is CASSKKGQGNEKLFF.

This clone was seen just once. The V call is TRBV7-3, the J call TRBJ2-1; D gene unclear. The CDR3 is made up of 11 amino acids. Between the trimmed V and J ends, which lost 4 bases and 6 bases, there was a span of 4 bases. Germline V CDR1 and CDR2: SGHTA, FQGTGA. Written as DNA, the CDR3 is TGTGCCAGCAGCTCCAGCAATGAGCAGTTCTTC. It is translated as CASSSSNEQFF.

This sequence joins TRBV7-9 and TRBJ2-5; a possible D gene is TRBD2 (5 bases). Trimming left V 4 bases short and J 0 bases short, with 12 bases between. The CDR3 runs 15 residues. CDR1 SEHNR and CDR2 FQNEAQ come from the germline V gene (reference sequence). The DNA of the CDR3 is TGTGCCAGCAGCTCGACTACTAGGTACCAAGAGACCCAGTACTTC. This gives the protein CASSSTTRYQETQYF.

The rearrangement uses TRBV4-1 and TRBJ1-2; 7 nucleotides line up with TRBD1. The V gene end was trimmed by 1 base and the J gene end by 4 bases; junction bases not matched to a gene: 6. The CDR3 runs to 15 residues. CDR1 and CDR2 (germline): MGHRA, YSYEKL. The CDR3: CASSQGSEGAYGYTF. In DNA form, the CDR3 reads TGCGCCAGCAGCCAAGGGTCTGAGGGGGCCTATGGCTACACCTTC.

The CDR3 reads CAWSVNRGNTIYF. DNA for the CDR3: TGTGCCTGGAGTGTAAACAGAGGAAACACCATATATTTT. This rearrangement joins TRBV30 to TRBJ1-3; D not resolved. Germline CDR1 and CDR2: GTSNPN and SVGIG (reference sequence). V lost 0 bases and J 4 bases, leaving 7 bases between the germline ends. CDR3 length: 13 residues.

The V call is TRBV19, the J call TRBJ1-1; D call uncertain. The CDR3 runs 14 residues. The germline V gene encodes CDR1 LNHDA and CDR2 SQIVND (reference sequence). V was trimmed by 1 base and J by 2 bases, leaving 8 bases between them. The CDR3 spells CASSIGSSNTEAFF. CDR3 in DNA: TGTGCCAGTAGTATAGGGTCGAGCAACACTGAAGCTTTCTTT.

The CDR3 sequence: CASSAGLYGYTF. CDR3 DNA: TGTGCCAGTAGCGCAGGGTTGTATGGCTACACCTTC. J is TRBJ1-2 and V is TRBV19; a possible D gene is TRBD1 (5 bases). CDR1 LNHDA and CDR2 SQIVND come from the germline V gene (reference sequence). The ends were cut back, 6 bases at V and 5 bases at J, with 10 bases in the middle. The CDR3 is 12 amino acids.

This clone was observed a single time. V gene TRBV4-1 combines with J gene TRBJ2-2, with D maybe TRBD1 (6 bases). This CDR3 has 18 residues. Germline CDR1 MGHRA, CDR2 YSYEKL. Trimming left V 5 bases short and J 6 bases short, with 25 bases between. The CDR3 DNA is TGCGCCAGCAGCGGCGAAGGGCAGGGGATTTATTCGGCCGGGGAGCTGTTTTTT. This translates into CASSGEGQGIYSAGELFF.

This chain connects TRBV27 to TRBJ1-1; TRBD1 agrees at 7 bases. J gave up 1 base and V 5 bases, and 7 bases lay outside the gene matches. The CDR3 contains 15 residues. Germline values: CDR1 MNHEY, CDR2 SMNVEV (reference sequence). The CDR3 reads CASSKGDRKNTEAFF. For the CDR3, the DNA is TGTGCCAGCAGTAAAGGGGACAGAAAGAACACTGAAGCTTTCTTT.

V is TRBV28 and J is TRBJ1-4; a possible D gene is TRBD1 (5 bases). Germline CDR1 MDHEN, CDR2 SYDVKM. This CDR3 is 15 amino acids long. Deletions cut 7 bases from V and 4 bases from J, with 16 bases between. The DNA of the CDR3 is TGTGCCAGCACCTCTCCCGGGGGAGTTAATGAAAAACTGTTTTTT. It is translated as CASTSPGGVNEKLFF.

The rearrangement uses TRBV18 and TRBJ2-6, with 8 bases that match TRBD1. Germline V lookup: CDR1 KGHSH, CDR2 LQKENI. The CDR3 sequence is 17 residues long. With V trimmed by 3 bases and J by 0 bases, 4 bases remained unmatched. Here the CDR3 DNA reads TGTGCCAGCTCACCGTGGACAGGGAGCTCTGGGGCCAACGTCCTGACTTTC. Translation: CASSPWTGSSGANVLTF.

This chain joins TRBV30 and TRBJ2-5, with TRBD2 matching 7 bases. The CDR3 spans 12 residues. Germline lookup yields CDR1 GTSNPN and CDR2 SVGIG (reference sequence). V gave up 2 bases and J gave up 4 bases; unmatched junction bases: 1. The CDR3 is CAWSKRGETQYF. The CDR3 DNA follows: TGTGCCTGGAGTAAGCGGGGAGAGACCCAGTACTTC.

The chain recombines TRBV4-3 with TRBJ2-2, with TRBD1 as a possible D gene (7 bases). V gave up 4 bases and J gave up 5 bases, with 17 bases separating them. The CDR3 has 16 amino acids. Germline V gives CDR1 LGHNA, CDR2 YSLEER. The CDR3 bases are TGCGCCAGCAGCCCGGGACAGTGGGGAGGAACCGGGGAGCTGTTTTTT. Translated: CASSPGQWGGTGELFF.